Here is one TCR beta chain with its context. The sample belongs to a study of cytomegalovirus exposure and HLA in healthy donors. CDR1 MDHEN and CDR2 SYDVKM come from the germline V gene. After removal of 5 bases from V and 10 bases from J, the junction contained 7 bases not matched to a gene. The CDR3 spans 14 residues. Both 60 Vbeta primers and 13 Jbeta primers went into the PCR. The repertoire was sequenced with immunoSEQ multiplex PCR; TCRdb's copy has only in-frame clones and lacks some. Found here are 90,000 to 150,000 clones, approximately 75% of them singletons; the top ten hold about 4.9%. The sequencing input was PBMCs. The source of this sequence is a middle-aged man in good health and CMV-seropositive. V and J are TRBV28 and TRBJ1-6; 8 bases fit TRBD1. CDR3 sequence (DNA): TGTGCCAGCAGTGGGTCACAGGGGGTATCACCCCTCCACTTT. It yields the protein CASSGSQGVSPLHF.